The 18 T cell receptor beta chains below were found in one sample sequenced in a study of blood T cells in healthy people across ages. For the second PCR, which ran for about 7 to 11 cycles, a sample-barcoded 5' primer and a J-beta primer mix were used. Each CDR3 protein gets one entry after TCRdb re-called the 5' RACE reads with MiXCR. The repertoire holds about 680,000 distinct CDR3 sequences, roughly 49% seen once, with 25% to 35% in the top ten. The sample taken for sequencing was blood. These TCRs come from a woman aged 55 to 70 in good health.

This clonotype has only a few counts. The rearrangement joins TRBV5-1 to TRBJ2-5; 7 bases agree with TRBD2. Germline CDR1 and CDR2: SGHRS and YFSETQ. With 0 bases clipped from V and 2 bases from J, the junction kept 10 bases outside the gene matches. This CDR3 is 17 amino acids long. The CDR3, as DNA: TGCGCCAGCAGCTTGGGGATGGCTAGCGGACTTCAAGAGACCCAGTACTTC. As protein: CASSLGMASGLQETQYF.

The rearrangement joins TRBV6-6 to TRBJ1-2; D not certain. V lost 7 bases to trimming and J lost 8 bases, with 14 bases between them. This CDR3 region has 12 residues. Germline values: CDR1 MNHNY, CDR2 SVGAGI (reference sequence). The CDR3 DNA sequence: TGTGCCAGCAAGATAGAAAATCGAGGCTACACCTTC. Translating it yields CASKIENRGYTF.

With regard to this clonotype: The germline gene is not matched at one end of the junction; a read error may be the cause. The genes are TRBV11-2 and TRBJ2-5, with unresolved D. In germline, CDR1 is SGHAT, CDR2 FQNNGV. The CDR3 spans 13 residues. The CDR3 DNA reads as TGTGCCAGCAGCTTATCCCTCCAAGAGACCCGGTACTTC. It translates to CASSLSLQETRYF.

The chain recombines TRBV6-5 with TRBJ2-7; 9 bases are shared with TRBD1. In germline, CDR1 is MNHEY, CDR2 SVGAGI. This CDR3 has 16 amino acids. The J segment lost 1 base and the V segment lost 0 bases, leaving 4 bases of the junction unmatched. Here the CDR3 DNA reads TGTGCCAGCAGTTACTCGATGGGACAGGGTTCCTACGAGCAGTACTTC. This codes for CASSYSMGQGSYEQYF.

The gene calls are TRBV2 and TRBJ1-6, with D perhaps TRBD1 (6 bases). Deletions cut 8 bases from V and 8 bases from J, with 16 bases between. Germline CDR1 is SNHLY and CDR2 is FYNNEI. The CDR3 is 14 amino acids. As DNA, the CDR3 is TGTGCCAGCGCCGAACAGGGTGCGGATTCACCCCTCCACTTT. It encodes CASAEQGADSPLHF.

The chain joins TRBV5-8 to TRBJ2-1; 7 nucleotides match TRBD2. The CDR3 length is 14 residues. Germline CDR1 and CDR2: SGHTS and YDEGEE. J lost 11 bases, V lost 4 bases, and 12 bases had no gene match. The CDR3: CASSPTGGGTKQFF. The CDR3 nucleotides are TGTGCCAGCAGCCCTACGGGAGGCGGAACTAAGCAGTTCTTC.

This chain connects TRBV29-1 to TRBJ2-3; a weak D match, TRBD2 (5 bases). V shed 1 base and J shed 2 bases, with 16 bases lying between them. The CDR3 contains 16 residues. Germline values: CDR1 SQVTM, CDR2 ANQGSEA. Here the CDR3 reads CSVEGSGNSPTDTQYF. Written as DNA, the CDR3 is TGCAGCGTTGAAGGGAGCGGAAATTCCCCCACAGATACGCAGTATTTT.

In this sample, this clonotype turned up a few times. V usage is TRBV5-1 and J usage is TRBJ2-7, with no clear D. Germline V CDR1 and CDR2: SGHRS, YFSETQ. The CDR3 loop spans 14 amino acids. V shed 4 bases and J shed 2 bases, with 13 bases lying between them. The CDR3 DNA reads TGCGCCAGCAGCGCCCTTCCAGGACCCTACGAGCAGTACTTC. The encoded protein is CASSALPGPYEQYF.

As for this clonotype: Since no conserved phenylalanine or tryptophan closes the CDR3, a read error is the likely cause. This chain uses TRBV28 with TRBJ2-1, with D possibly matching TRBD1 (6 bases). This CDR3 spans 15 amino acids. Trimming took 4 bases from V and 9 from J, leaving 19 bases between them. CDR1 MDHEN and CDR2 SYDVKM come from the germline V gene. The CDR3 reads CASSYRDPYNGEQFV. DNA of the CDR3: TGTGCCAGCAGTTACAGGGACCCTTACAACGGTGAGCAGTTCGTC.

The chain is built from TRBV20-1 and TRBJ2-7; 15 bases fit TRBD2. Losses at the gene ends were 5 bases for V and 2 bases for J; bases not matched to a gene: 7. The CDR3 extends over 16 amino acids. CDR1 DFQATT and CDR2 SNEGSKA come from the germline V gene (reference sequence). For the CDR3, the DNA is TGCAGTGCTCCTAATGGACTAGCGGGAGGGCCCTACGAGCAGTACTTC. Amino acids: CSAPNGLAGGPYEQYF.

The gene calls are TRBV7-2 and TRBJ1-5; D is undetermined. From germline, CDR1 is SGHTA and CDR2 FQGNSA. This CDR3 is 14 amino acids long. The germline V and J ends were trimmed by 0 bases and 5 bases, with 8 bases remaining between them. CDR3 sequence reads: CASSLAFGDQPQHF. The CDR3 bases are TGTGCCAGCAGCTTAGCTTTCGGGGATCAGCCCCAGCATTTT.

A note on this clonotype: This may come from a read error, since a much larger clone is one base off. CDR3 bases: TGCAGTGCGCCGCCCCAAGACTTCCAAGAGACCCAGTACTTC. It translates to CSAPPQDFQETQYF. The chain uses TRBV20-1 and TRBJ2-5; unclear D gene. V was trimmed by 6 bases and J by 1 base, leaving 15 bases between them. This CDR3 comprises 14 residues. Germline CDR1 is DFQATT and CDR2 is SNEGSKA (reference sequence).

In its sample, this clonotype was seen once. The chain uses TRBV6-6 and TRBJ2-1; D is perhaps TRBD2 (6 bases). The J call may be incorrect, as the DNA end agrees better with TRBJ2-7. The CDR3 runs 17 residues. Germline V CDR1 and CDR2: MNHNY, SVGAGI (reference sequence). CDR3 sequence (DNA): TGTGCCAGCAGCTTGCAGGTTGGAGGGAGCTCCTACAATGAGCAGTACTTC. Protein sequence: CASSLQVGGSSYNEQYF.

The chain joins TRBV5-1 to TRBJ2-3, with 11 positions matching TRBD2. Trimming cost V 6 bases and J 0 bases; bases outside gene matches: 3. Germline V lookup: CDR1 SGHRS, CDR2 YFSETQ. The CDR3 is 15 amino acids. The DNA for the CDR3 is TGCGCCAGCAACCTAGCGGGGGGTAGCACAGATACGCAGTATTTT. Translation gives CASNLAGGSTDTQYF.

This clonotype has more than one count but fewer than ten. This chain uses TRBV10-3 with TRBJ1-1, with D possibly being TRBD1 (5 bases). The CDR3 has 14 amino acids. Germline CDR1 ENHRY, CDR2 SYGVKD. The V and J ends lost 7 bases and 3 bases respectively, with 15 bases between them. The CDR3 bases are TGTGCCATCAAGGGCTTCGAGGGGTACACTGAAGCTTTCTTT. As protein: CAIKGFEGYTEAFF.

This clonotype was recorded at least ten times. The chain is built from TRBV12-3 or TRBV12-4 and TRBJ2-1, with D hard to call. Between the trimmed V and J ends, which lost 3 bases and 0 bases, there was a span of 6 bases. The length of the CDR3 is 14 residues. CDR3 region: CASSFVGSYNEQFF. The CDR3 DNA is TGTGCCAGCAGTTTTGTCGGCTCCTACAATGAGCAGTTCTTC.

As regards this clonotype: This sequence may be a read error, since a much larger clone differs from it by one base. The chain has TRBV29-1 and TRBJ2-1; 8 nucleotides match TRBD2. Unmatched junction bases numbered 10, after V lost 4 bases and J lost 8 bases. Germline V CDR1 and CDR2: SQVTM, ANQGSEA. This CDR3 is built from 14 residues. The CDR3 protein is CSVGERGTYDEQFF. CDR3 coding DNA: TGCAGCGTTGGAGAGCGGGGGACTTACGATGAGCAGTTCTTC.

This sequence joins TRBV29-1 and TRBJ2-7; the match to TRBD2 covers 8 bases. CDR3 length: 13 residues. Losses at the gene ends were 6 bases for V and 1 base for J; bases not matched to a gene: 5. Germline values: CDR1 SQVTM, CDR2 ANQGSEA. This chain's CDR3 is CSVGTRLSYEQYF. The CDR3 DNA follows: TGCAGCGTCGGGACTAGATTATCCTACGAGCAGTACTTC.